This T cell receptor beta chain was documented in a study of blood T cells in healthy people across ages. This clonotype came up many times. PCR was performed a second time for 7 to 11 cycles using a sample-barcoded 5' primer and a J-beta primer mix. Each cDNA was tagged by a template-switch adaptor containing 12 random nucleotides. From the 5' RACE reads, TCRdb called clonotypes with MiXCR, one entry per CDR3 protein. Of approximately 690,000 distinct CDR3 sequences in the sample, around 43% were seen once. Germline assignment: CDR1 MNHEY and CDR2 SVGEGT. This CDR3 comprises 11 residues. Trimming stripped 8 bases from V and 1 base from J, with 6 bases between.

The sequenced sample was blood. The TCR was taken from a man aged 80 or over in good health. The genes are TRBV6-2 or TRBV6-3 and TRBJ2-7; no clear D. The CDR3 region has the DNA TGTGCCAGCGGAGATTCCTACGAGCAGTACTTC. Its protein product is CASGDSYEQYF.